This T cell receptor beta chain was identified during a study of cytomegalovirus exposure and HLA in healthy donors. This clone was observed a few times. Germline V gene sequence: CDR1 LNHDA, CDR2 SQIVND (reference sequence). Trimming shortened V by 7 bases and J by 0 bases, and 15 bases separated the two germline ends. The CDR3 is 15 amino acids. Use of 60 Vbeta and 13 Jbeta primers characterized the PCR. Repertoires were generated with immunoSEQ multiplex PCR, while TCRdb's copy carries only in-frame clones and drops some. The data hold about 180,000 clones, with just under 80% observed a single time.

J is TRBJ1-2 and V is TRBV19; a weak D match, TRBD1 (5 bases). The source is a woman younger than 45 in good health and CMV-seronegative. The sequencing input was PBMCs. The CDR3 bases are TGTGCCAGTATCCCTCCAGGGATCTCTAACTATGGCTACACCTTC. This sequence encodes CASIPPGISNYGYTF.